What follows describes a single TCR beta chain. This sample is drawn from a study of patients and donors after allogeneic stem cell transplantation. Germline assignment: CDR1 MNHEY and CDR2 SVGAGI. The CDR3 is 15 amino acids. V dropped 2 bases and J dropped 3; count of bases not matched to a gene: 4. TCRdb reprocessed the RT-PCR reads via MiXCR and lists one record per CDR3 protein. The sample yields roughly 940,000 distinct CDR3 sequences, around 17% seen once. This clonotype was obtained from a human donor who was either an allogeneic HSCT recipient or a stem cell or donor lymphocyte infusion donor (not recorded which). It is not recorded whose cells these are; they may come from a transplant donor. The genes are TRBV6-5 and TRBJ1-5; 7 bases are shared with TRBD1. Sequencing was done on a sample of blood, either unsorted or a sorted T cell fraction (not recorded which). CDR3 nucleotide sequence: TGTGCCAGCAGTTACGGAGGACAGGACAATCAGCCCCAGCATTTT. Translation gives CASSYGGQDNQPQHF.